This is a list of T cell receptor beta chains from one sample in a study of early T cells in non-severe SARS-CoV-2 infection. TCRdb analysed the 5' RACE reads with MiXCR anew, one entry per CDR3 protein. The repertoire has more than 25,000 distinct CDR3 sequences, 5% to 6.5% of them found once; the top ten carry more than 0.7%. Sequenced sample: whole blood. Receptors were obtained from an adult who was a healthcare worker with PCR-confirmed SARS-CoV-2 infection or an uninfected control (not recorded which). Each CDR3 is given with its conserved first and last residue. A D gene is named only where the DNA matches it firmly. The listing skips clone size in some rows; elsewhere it reads once, few, many or a size class.

D gene,J gene,V gene,clone size,CDR3 protein,CDR3 DNA
NA,TRBJ2-4,TRBV2,many,CASMELAKNIQYF,TGTGCCAGCATGGAGCTAGCCAAAAACATTCAGTACTTC
NA,TRBJ2-1,TRBV7-2,many,CASSLSRPQGEQFF,TGTGCCAGCAGCCTATCAAGGCCGCAGGGCGAGCAGTTCTTC
NA,TRBJ2-5,TRBV10-1,few,CASSPVGASNRERNQETQYF,TGCGCCAGCAGCCCAGTTGGGGCCTCAAACAGGGAGAGGAACCAAGAGACCCAGTACTTC
NA,TRBJ2-5,TRBV7-9,many,CASRGAQETQYF,TGTGCCAGCCGGGGGGCTCAAGAGACCCAGTACTTC
NA,TRBJ2-7,TRBV6-5,medium-sized,CASSLARSTYEQYF,TGTGCCAGCAGTCTAGCGAGGTCCACCTACGAGCAGTACTTC
NA,TRBJ1-6,TRBV29-1,many,CSVRTSNNSPLHF,TGCAGCGTTCGGACTTCCAACAATTCACCCCTCCACTTT
TRBD1,TRBJ1-1,TRBV7-9,few,CASLTGASNTEAFF,TGTGCCAGCCTTACAGGGGCCTCGAACACTGAAGCTTTCTTT
NA,TRBJ2-7,TRBV10-3,NA,CAIREGYEQYF,TGTGCCATCAGGGAGGGGTACGAGCAGTACTTC
NA,TRBJ2-5,TRBV5-4,many,CASSPREPGETQYF,TGTGCCAGCAGCCCCCGGGAGCCAGGAGAGACCCAGTACTTC
NA,TRBJ2-1,TRBV19,many,CASSWGVGFYNEQFF,TGTGCCAGTAGTTGGGGGGTGGGATTCTACAATGAGCAGTTCTTC
TRBD1,TRBJ2-4,TRBV28,few,CASSPGQGDIQYF,TGTGCCAGCAGTCCGGGACAGGGTGACATTCAGTACTTC
NA,TRBJ2-3,TRBV20-1,many,CSARDGGARADTQYF,TGCAGTGCTAGAGATGGAGGGGCCAGGGCAGATACGCAGTATTTT
NA,TRBJ2-7,TRBV6-1,many,CASSPAGNRGTYEQYF,TGTGCCAGCAGTCCCGCCGGGAATAGGGGGACCTACGAGCAGTACTTC
NA,TRBJ2-1,TRBV6-5,many,CASSYSNGPVRGNEQFF,TGTGCCAGCAGTTACTCGAACGGGCCGGTTCGGGGCAATGAGCAGTTCTTC
NA,TRBJ1-1,TRBV19,many,CASSPGIGTEAFF,TGTGCCAGCTCACCAGGGATTGGCACTGAAGCTTTCTTT
NA,TRBJ2-5,TRBV12-3/TRBV12-4,NA,CASSIKGQVETQYF,TGTGCCAGCAGTATAAAAGGCCAAGTGGAGACCCAGTACTTC
NA,TRBJ2-3,TRBV9,few,CASSVRPGLHTDTQYF,TGTGCCAGCAGCGTGAGACCGGGACTTCACACAGATACGCAGTATTTT
NA,TRBJ2-7,TRBV12-2,NA,CASRLDLKGDGHSYEQYF,TGTGCAAGTCGCTTAGACCTGAAAGGGGACGGACACTCCTACGAGCAGTACTTC
NA,TRBJ2-4,TRBV12-3/TRBV12-4,many,CASARGIVAKNIQYF,TGTGCCAGCGCCCGCGGGATCGTGGCCAAAAACATTCAGTACTTC
TRBD1,TRBJ2-3,TRBV20-1,few,CSATGWTGSSTDTQYF,TGCAGTGCTACTGGCTGGACAGGGTCTAGCACAGATACGCAGTATTTT
NA,TRBJ2-7,TRBV4-3,many,CASSHETSSTYEQYF,TGCGCCAGCAGCCACGAGACTTCTAGCACCTACGAGCAGTACTTC
NA,TRBJ2-7,TRBV6-2/TRBV6-3,many,CASSYVRDSYEQYF,TGTGCCAGCAGTTACGTGAGGGACTCCTACGAGCAGTACTTC
TRBD2,TRBJ2-1,TRBV5-1,many,CASSLGLAGGEQFF,TGCGCCAGCAGCTTGGGACTAGCGGGAGGTGAGCAGTTCTTC
NA,TRBJ2-4,TRBV10-1,NA,CASSESRGVKNIQYF,TGCGCCAGCAGTGAGTCGAGGGGGGTCAAAAACATTCAGTACTTC
NA,TRBJ2-1,TRBV15,many,CATSSRTLAHNEQFF,TGTGCCACCAGCTCCCGGACTCTCGCTCACAATGAGCAGTTCTTC
NA,TRBJ2-7,TRBV7-2,NA,CASSLGRHTTYEQYF,TGTGCCAGCAGCTTAGGGCGACACACCACCTACGAGCAGTACTTC